This T cell receptor (beta chain) came from a study of OX40 agonist ivuxolimab in advanced cancers. Study-wide background: Each patient was given ivuxolimab into a vein every 2 weeks, at 0.01 to 10 mg/kg. Whole-study findings and limits: Patients with a partial response at 0.1-3.0 mg/kg had among the lowest clonal expansion. Expanded peripheral T cell antigen specificity was not determined. Both blood CD4+ and CD8+ T cells showed clonal growth by week 6 at 0.1 to 3.0 mg/kg.

Clones were read by immunoSEQ multiplex PCR, and TCRdb kept only the in-frame ones, dropping some. The sample contains fewer than 85,000 clones, about 86% of which appear only once. Comments on this clone: The antigen is undetermined.

The CDR3 length is 14 residues. Germline values: CDR1 SGHRS, CDR2 YFSETQ. V gave up 0 bases and J gave up 7 bases, with 14 bases separating them. This sequence originates from an adult with an advanced solid tumor such as melanoma, head and neck, liver or kidney cancer. The J gene is TRBJ2-7, the V gene TRBV5-1, with D tentatively TRBD1 or TRBD2 (5 bases each). The sequences come from CD4+ or CD8+ T cells sorted from blood, collected in a trial of the OX40 agonist ivuxolimab. Here the CDR3 DNA reads TGCGCCAGCAGCTTGGATTTGAGGGGTGGAGAGCAGTACTTC. Its protein is CASSLDLRGGEQYF.